This record covers a single TCR beta chain. The data originate from a study of blood T cell repertoires in COVID-19. The germline V gene encodes CDR1 SGHRS and CDR2 YFSETQ. Trimming pared 4 bases from V and 4 bases from J, leaving 16 bases between. CDR3 size: 15 residues. In the original workflow: Nucleated cell number was recorded as an estimate derived from reference gene primer amplification. Clones were read by immunoSEQ multiplex PCR, and TCRdb kept only the in-frame ones, dropping some. V, J and clone size reflect that table, while D and trimming were determined from the DNA. Among 250,000 to 350,000 clones listed, roughly 90% were seen once.

This TCR derives from a woman in her thirties who had recovered from COVID-19. The sample taken for sequencing was PBMCs or T cells enriched from blood (not recorded which). This chain links TRBV5-1 with TRBJ2-3; possibly TRBD2 for D (5 bases). The chain's CDR3 is CASSPERTLSDTQYF. The CDR3 nucleotides are TGCGCCAGCAGCCCAGAGAGGACTTTATCAGATACGCAGTATTTT.